This TCR beta chain came from a study of blood T cell repertoires in COVID-19. As for the study in general: Researchers got acute and convalescent COVID-19 samples from the United States, Italy and Spain. T cells, B-cell-depleted T cells, or PBMCs supplied cDNA or gDNA.

The CDR3 totals 15 residues. CDR1 SEHNR and CDR2 FQNEAQ come from the germline V gene (reference sequence). V gave up 5 bases and J gave up 0 bases; unmatched junction bases: 5. Original methodology: Amplifying reference gene primers gave estimates of nucleated cell counts. Profiled with immunoSEQ multiplex PCR; TCRdb holds only in-frame clones, not every one. The V and J calls and clone size were taken over from that table, and D and trimming were inferred from the DNA. The sample yields under 75,000 clones, about 86% seen once. This sequence was found in a woman older than 75 with active COVID-19. The chain uses TRBV7-9 and TRBJ1-1; TRBD1 aligns across 8 bases. The material sequenced was peripheral blood. The CDR3: CASSQGARLNTEAFF. Here the CDR3 DNA reads TGTGCCAGCAGCCAGGGGGCACGTTTGAACACTGAAGCTTTCTTT.